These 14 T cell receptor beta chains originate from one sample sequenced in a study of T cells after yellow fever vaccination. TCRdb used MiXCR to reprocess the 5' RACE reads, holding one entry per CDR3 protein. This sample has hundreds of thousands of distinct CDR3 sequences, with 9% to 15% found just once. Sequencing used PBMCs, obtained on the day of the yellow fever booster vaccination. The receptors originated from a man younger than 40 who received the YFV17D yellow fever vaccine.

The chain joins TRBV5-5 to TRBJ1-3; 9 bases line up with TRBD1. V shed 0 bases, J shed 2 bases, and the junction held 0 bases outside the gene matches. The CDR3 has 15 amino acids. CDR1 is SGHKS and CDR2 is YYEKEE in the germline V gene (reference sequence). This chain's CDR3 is CASSLGQGAGNTIYF. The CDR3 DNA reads TGTGCCAGCAGCTTGGGACAGGGGGCTGGAAACACCATATATTTT.

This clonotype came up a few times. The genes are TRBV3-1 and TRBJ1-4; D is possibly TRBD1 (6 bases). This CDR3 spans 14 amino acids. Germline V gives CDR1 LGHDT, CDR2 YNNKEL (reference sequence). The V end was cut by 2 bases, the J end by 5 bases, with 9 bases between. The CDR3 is CASSQRGQNEKLFF. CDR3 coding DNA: TGTGCCAGCAGCCAACGAGGACAGAATGAAAAACTGTTTTTT.

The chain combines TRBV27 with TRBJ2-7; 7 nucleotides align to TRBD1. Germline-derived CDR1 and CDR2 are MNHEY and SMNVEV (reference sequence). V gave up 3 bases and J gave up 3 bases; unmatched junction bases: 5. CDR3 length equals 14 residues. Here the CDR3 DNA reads TGTGCCAGCAGTTTGGACAGGTTAATCTACGAGCAGTACTTC. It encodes CASSLDRLIYEQYF.

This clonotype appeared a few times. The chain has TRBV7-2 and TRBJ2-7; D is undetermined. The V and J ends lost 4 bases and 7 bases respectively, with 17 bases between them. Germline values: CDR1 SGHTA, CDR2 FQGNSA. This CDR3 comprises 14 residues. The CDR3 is CASSSRGRSIEQYF. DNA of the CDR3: TGTGCCAGCAGCTCCCGTGGTCGGTCGATAGAGCAGTACTTC.

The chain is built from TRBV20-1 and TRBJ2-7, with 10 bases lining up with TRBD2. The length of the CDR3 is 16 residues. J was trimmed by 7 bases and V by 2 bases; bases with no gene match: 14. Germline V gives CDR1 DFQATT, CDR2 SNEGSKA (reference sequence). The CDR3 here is CSARKLAGVGVGEQYF. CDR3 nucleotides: TGCAGTGCTAGAAAGCTAGCGGGAGTAGGGGTGGGGGAGCAGTACTTC.

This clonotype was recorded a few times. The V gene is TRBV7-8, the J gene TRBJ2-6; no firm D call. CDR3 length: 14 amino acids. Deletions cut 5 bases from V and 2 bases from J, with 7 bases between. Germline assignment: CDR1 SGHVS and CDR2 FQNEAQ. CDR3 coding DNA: TGTGCCAGCAGCCTGCAGGCTGGGGCCAACGTCCTGACTTTC. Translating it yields CASSLQAGANVLTF.

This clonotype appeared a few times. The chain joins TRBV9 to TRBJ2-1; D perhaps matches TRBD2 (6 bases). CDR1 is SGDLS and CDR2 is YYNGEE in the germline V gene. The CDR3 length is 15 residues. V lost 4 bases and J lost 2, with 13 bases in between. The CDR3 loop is CASSLTSSPYNEQFF. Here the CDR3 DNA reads TGTGCCAGCAGCCTAACTAGCAGCCCCTACAATGAGCAGTTCTTC.

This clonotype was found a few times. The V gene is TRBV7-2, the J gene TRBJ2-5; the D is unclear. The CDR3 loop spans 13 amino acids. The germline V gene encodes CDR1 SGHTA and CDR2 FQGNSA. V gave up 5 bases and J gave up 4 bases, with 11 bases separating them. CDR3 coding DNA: TGTGCCAGCAGCCCGGGCCTCCTAGAGACCCAGTACTTC. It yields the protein CASSPGLLETQYF.

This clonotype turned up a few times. CDR3 in DNA: TGTGCCAGCAGCGGAGGACGGACTAGCGGGAGGGCCAATGAGCAGTTCTTC. Protein sequence: CASSGGRTSGRANEQFF. V usage is TRBV5-6 and J usage is TRBJ2-1; 15 bases match TRBD2. There are 17 residues in the CDR3. Losses at the gene ends were 4 bases for V and 6 bases for J; bases not matched to a gene: 8. Germline-derived CDR1 and CDR2 are SGHDT and YYEEEE.

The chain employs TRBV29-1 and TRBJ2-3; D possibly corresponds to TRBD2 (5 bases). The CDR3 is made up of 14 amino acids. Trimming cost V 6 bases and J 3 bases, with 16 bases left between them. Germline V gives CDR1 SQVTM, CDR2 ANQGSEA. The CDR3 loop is CSVPKRKVTDTQYF. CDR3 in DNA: TGCAGCGTCCCTAAGCGGAAGGTGACAGATACGCAGTATTTT.

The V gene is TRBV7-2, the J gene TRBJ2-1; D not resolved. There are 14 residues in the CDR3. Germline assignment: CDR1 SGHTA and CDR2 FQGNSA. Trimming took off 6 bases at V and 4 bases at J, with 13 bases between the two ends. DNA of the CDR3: TGTGCCAGCAGAACCCCAACAGAGTACAATGAGCAGTTCTTC. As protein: CASRTPTEYNEQFF.

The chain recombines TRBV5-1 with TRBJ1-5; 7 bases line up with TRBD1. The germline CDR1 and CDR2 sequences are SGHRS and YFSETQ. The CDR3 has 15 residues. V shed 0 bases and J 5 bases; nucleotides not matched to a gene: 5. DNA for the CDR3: TGCGCCAGCAGCTTGGAGACAGGGTGGGATCAGCCCCAGCATTTT. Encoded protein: CASSLETGWDQPQHF.

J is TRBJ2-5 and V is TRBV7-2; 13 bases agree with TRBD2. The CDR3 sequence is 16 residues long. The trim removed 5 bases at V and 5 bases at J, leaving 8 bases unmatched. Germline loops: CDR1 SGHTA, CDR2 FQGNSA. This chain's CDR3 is CASSPRLAGGSETQYF. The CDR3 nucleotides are TGTGCCAGCAGCCCGCGACTAGCGGGAGGCTCGGAGACCCAGTACTTC.

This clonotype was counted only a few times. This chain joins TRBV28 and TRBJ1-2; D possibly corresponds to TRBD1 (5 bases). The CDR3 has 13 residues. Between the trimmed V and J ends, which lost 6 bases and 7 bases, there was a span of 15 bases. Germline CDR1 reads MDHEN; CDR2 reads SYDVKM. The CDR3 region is CASSSGVGVGYTF. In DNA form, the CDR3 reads TGTGCCAGCAGCTCCGGTGTGGGGGTTGGCTACACCTTC.